The sequence of this T cell receptor beta chain was determined in a study of blood T cell repertoires in COVID-19. In the study overall: COVID-19 samples, acute and convalescent, were from the United States, Italy and Spain. The analysed material was cDNA or gDNA that came from T cells, B-cell-depleted T cells, or PBMCs.

How the authors handled the data: Scientists estimated how many nucleated cells there were by amplifying reference gene primers. Method: immunoSEQ multiplex PCR; TCRdb's copy keeps in-frame clones and lacks some. V and J calls and clone size are as listed in that table; D and trimming were resolved from the DNA. The table lists around 200,000 clones, roughly 88% of them singletons. Sequencing used peripheral blood. The TCR originated in a woman older than 75 with acute or convalescent COVID-19.

For the CDR3, the DNA is TGTGCCAGTAGTATAGAGGGTGCGGGGGGCCAGTACGAGCAGTACTTC. Its translation: CASSIEGAGGQYEQYF. V gene TRBV19 combines with J gene TRBJ2-7; 8 bases map to TRBD2. The trim removed 0 bases at V and 4 bases at J, leaving 8 bases unmatched. Germline CDR1 LNHDA, CDR2 SQIVND (reference sequence). The CDR3 contains 16 residues.